These 14 T cell receptor beta chains were all obtained from the same sample, sequenced in a study of regulatory T cells in long-lasting Graves disease. Relying on iRepertoire HTBI primers and Arm-PCR of CDR3 regions, the team built TCR beta libraries. From the multiplex PCR reads, TCRdb called clonotypes with MiXCR, one entry per CDR3 protein. The data show roughly 440,000 distinct CDR3 sequences, approximately 16% seen once. Time point given: newly diagnosed GD, antithyroid drugs for less than 3 months. From RNA extracted from PBMCs, the TCR library was made. These same records also appear under a second study, on T cells in Graves' hyperthyroidism and ophthalmopathy.

Sample: peripheral blood mononuclear cells (PBMCs), taken at new diagnosis, from a patient treated with antithyroid drugs. The receptor source for this set is a woman aged 18-29 years with Graves disease.

This clonotype has just one count. The chain is built from TRBV28 and TRBJ2-1; 15 bases agree with TRBD2. Germline trimming cut 6 bases from V and 6 bases from J; bases unmatched to any gene: 6. The CDR3 has 16 amino acids. The germline CDR1 and CDR2 sequences are MDHEN and SYDVKM. The CDR3 here is CASREPGLAGGNEQFF. The CDR3 DNA is TGTGCCAGCAGAGAACCGGGACTAGCGGGGGGCAATGAGCAGTTCTTC.

This clonotype has at least ten counts. The gene calls are TRBV30 and TRBJ2-1, with 9 bases identical to TRBD2. Per germline, CDR1 GTSNPN and CDR2 SVGIG (reference sequence). CDR3 length: 15 residues. V shed 2 bases, J shed 4 bases, and the junction held 6 bases outside the gene matches. The CDR3 region is CAWSPGTSMYNEQFF. Here the CDR3 DNA reads TGTGCCTGGAGTCCCGGGACTAGCATGTACAATGAGCAGTTCTTC.

This clonotype was detected many times. The rearrangement uses TRBV28 and TRBJ2-7; 7 bases line up with TRBD1. Unmatched junction bases numbered 11, after V lost 10 bases and J lost 2 bases. This CDR3 contains 14 residues. Germline lookup yields CDR1 MDHEN and CDR2 SYDVKM. The CDR3 sequence is CATETGTDAYEQYF. CDR3 sequence (DNA): TGTGCCACCGAGACTGGGACAGACGCCTACGAGCAGTACTTC. Based on the CDR3 plus reference TRBV28 and TRBJ2-7, the full variable domain is DVKVTQSSRYLVKRTGEKVFLECVQDMDHENMFWYRQDPGLGLRLIYFSYDVKMKEKGDIPEGYSVSREKKERFSLILESASTNQTSMYLCATETGTDAYEQYFGPGTRLTVT.

The gene calls are TRBV25-1 and TRBJ1-2, with 9 bases fitting TRBD1. The V and J ends lost 1 base and 6 bases, in that order; junction bases with no gene match: 6. Looked up from germline, CDR1 is MGHDK and CDR2 is SYGVNS. This CDR3 comprises 15 residues. The CDR3: CASSELGQGPHGYTF. In DNA, the CDR3 is TGTGCCAGCAGTGAATTAGGACAGGGGCCCCATGGCTACACCTTC.

This clonotype appeared many times. The chain is built from TRBV6-2 or TRBV6-3 and TRBJ2-3, with TRBD2 as a possible D gene (6 bases). The CDR3 contains 14 residues. Germline CDR1 reads MNHEY; CDR2 reads SVGEGT. With 6 bases removed from V and 0 bases from J, the gap between germline ends came to 10 bases. The CDR3 loop is CASRTSSSTDTQYF. CDR3 sequence (DNA): TGTGCCAGCAGAACTAGCTCTAGCACAGATACGCAGTATTTT.

The J gene is TRBJ1-4, the V gene TRBV5-4; D gene uncertain. V gave up 4 bases and J gave up 0 bases, with 10 bases separating them. The V gene's germline CDR1 is SGHNT and CDR2 YYREEE (reference sequence). This CDR3 has 15 residues. The CDR3 DNA reads as TGTGCCAGCAGCCCAGAACCAACAACTAATGAAAAACTGTTTTTT. Translated: CASSPEPTTNEKLFF.

The table lists this clonotype with a few counts. The chain employs TRBV30 and TRBJ2-5; perhaps D is TRBD1 or TRBD2 (6 bases each). CDR1 and CDR2 from the germline V gene are GTSNPN and SVGIG (reference sequence). V shed 0 bases and J shed 8 bases, with 22 bases lying between them. This CDR3 has 16 amino acids. The CDR3 DNA sequence: TGTGCCTGGAGTGTTTCGATCACGGGGGCGCAGGGTACCCAGTACTTC. Amino acid sequence: CAWSVSITGAQGTQYF. The variable domain in full, completed from reference TRBV30 and TRBJ2-5, reads SQTIHQWPATLVQPVGSPLSLECTVEGTSNPNLYWYRQAAGRGLQLLFYSVGIGQISSEVPQNLSASRPQDRQFILSSKKLLLSDSGFYLCAWSVSITGAQGTQYFGPGTRLLVL.

The V and J genes are TRBV3-1 and TRBJ1-4; D may be TRBD1 (6 bases). Between the trimmed V and J ends, which lost 2 bases and 8 bases, there was a span of 12 bases. Per germline, CDR1 LGHDT and CDR2 YNNKEL (reference sequence). This CDR3 spans 14 amino acids. The CDR3 sequence: CASSQLLDSEKLFF. As DNA, the CDR3 is TGTGCCAGCAGCCAACTCCTGGACAGCGAAAAACTGTTTTTT.

This clonotype was detected only once. This sequence joins TRBV11-2 and TRBJ1-1; 7 positions match TRBD1. V lost 5 bases, J lost 3 bases, and 9 bases stayed unmatched. Germline V gene sequence: CDR1 SGHAT, CDR2 FQNNGV. The CDR3 contains 15 residues. The CDR3 is CASSPQDRSYTEAFF. As DNA, the CDR3 is TGTGCCAGCAGCCCCCAGGACAGGAGCTACACTGAAGCTTTCTTT.

The rearrangement uses TRBV20-1 and TRBJ2-2; TRBD2 aligns across 11 bases. The CDR3 totals 16 residues. Germline V CDR1 and CDR2: DFQATT, SNEGSKA (reference sequence). V lost 0 bases to trimming and J lost 5 bases; unmatched junction nucleotides: 5. In DNA, the CDR3 is TGCAGTGCTAGAGATCTCCGACTAGCGGGAACCGGGGAGCTGTTTTTT. Protein sequence: CSARDLRLAGTGELFF.

This clonotype was picked up many times. The chain joins TRBV28 to TRBJ2-7, with 9 bases identical to TRBD2. CDR3 length equals 16 residues. CDR1 is MDHEN, CDR2 SYDVKM, per germline. Trimming took 2 bases from V and 2 from J; bases not matched to a gene: 7. The CDR3 region is CASSLLGAGGTYEQYF. CDR3 sequence (DNA): TGTGCCAGCAGTTTACTGGGAGCGGGAGGAACCTACGAGCAGTACTTC.

In its sample, this clonotype was seen many times. This sequence joins TRBV2 and TRBJ2-7, with 7 bases fitting TRBD2. The CDR3 is 14 amino acids. V dropped 7 bases and J dropped 4; count of bases not matched to a gene: 10. From germline, CDR1 is SNHLY and CDR2 FYNNEI. As DNA, the CDR3 is TGTGCCAGCATGACCCTAGCGGAAAGGTACGAGCAGTACTTC. Translated, it gives CASMTLAERYEQYF.

This clonotype was detected ten times or more. This chain connects TRBV11-2 to TRBJ2-1, with TRBD2 identical over 8 bases. Losses at the gene ends were 2 bases for V and 7 bases for J; bases not matched to a gene: 13. Germline lookup yields CDR1 SGHAT and CDR2 FQNNGV. This CDR3 comprises 17 residues. CDR3 bases: TGTGCCAGCAGCTTAAGGCGAAGGCGGGAGGTCGGGAATGAGCAGTTCTTC. It yields the protein CASSLRRRREVGNEQFF.

This clonotype has at least ten counts. The chain's CDR3 is CASSLPAGSSEQYF. In nucleotides, the CDR3 is TGTGCCAGCAGCTTACCCGCAGGGTCGTCCGAGCAGTACTTC. This chain uses TRBV7-9 with TRBJ2-7; TRBD1 might be the D (5 bases). CDR1 is SEHNR and CDR2 is FQNEAQ in the germline V gene (reference sequence). The CDR3 covers 14 residues. Trimming removed 2 bases at V and 6 bases at J, with 14 bases between.